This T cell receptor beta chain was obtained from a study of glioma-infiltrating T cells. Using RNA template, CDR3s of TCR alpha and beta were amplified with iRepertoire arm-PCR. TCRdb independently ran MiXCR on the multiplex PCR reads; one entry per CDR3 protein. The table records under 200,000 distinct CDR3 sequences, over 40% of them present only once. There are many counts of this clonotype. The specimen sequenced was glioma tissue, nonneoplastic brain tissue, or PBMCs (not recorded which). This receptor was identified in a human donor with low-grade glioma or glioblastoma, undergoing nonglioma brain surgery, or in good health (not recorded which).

The CDR3: CASRREGANQPQHF. CDR3 in DNA: TGTGCCAGTAGGAGGGAGGGGGCGAATCAGCCCCAGCATTTT. This sequence joins TRBV19 and TRBJ1-5, with TRBD1 matching over 7 bases. Per germline, CDR1 LNHDA and CDR2 SQIVND (reference sequence). This CDR3 region has 14 residues. Unmatched junction bases numbered 6, after V lost 6 bases and J lost 4 bases.